These 24 T cell receptor beta chains were sequenced from one sample in a study of blood T cells in healthy people across ages. Sample-barcoded 5' priming and a J-beta primer mix drove a second PCR of 7 to 11 cycles. TCRdb passed the 5' RACE reads through MiXCR, listing each CDR3 protein once. The profile covers around 900,000 distinct CDR3 sequences, with less than 35% appearing a single time and approximately 15% taken by the ten largest. The material sequenced was blood. The source of these receptors is a woman older than 75 in good health.

In this sample, this clonotype turned up a few times. The chain uses TRBV20-1 and TRBJ2-1; 15 nucleotides line up with TRBD2. Trimming took 5 bases from V and 13 from J; bases not matched to a gene: 6. The CDR3 extends over 13 amino acids. Germline lookup yields CDR1 DFQATT and CDR2 SNEGSKA (reference sequence). CDR3 sequence: CSAAGLAGGGQFF. The CDR3 coding sequence is TGCAGTGCTGCGGGACTAGCGGGGGGTGGACAGTTCTTC.

This clonotype has a count of ten or more. The V gene is TRBV7-9, the J gene TRBJ1-2; D not certain. The CDR3 totals 15 residues. Trimming removed 5 bases at V and 0 bases at J, with 13 bases between. Germline CDR1 is SEHNR and CDR2 is FQNEAQ (reference sequence). CDR3 nucleotides: TGTGCCAGCAGCCGTGACAACTCCGCTAACTATGGCTACACCTTC. Protein: CASSRDNSANYGYTF.

This chain joins TRBV6-1 and TRBJ2-4, with 7 bases lining up with TRBD1. Trimming cost V 7 bases and J 5 bases; bases outside gene matches: 8. From germline, CDR1 is MNHNS and CDR2 SASEGT. The CDR3 is 14 amino acids. For the CDR3, the DNA is TGTGCCAGCAAACTCGACAGGGCCCAAAACATTCAGTACTTC. Protein: CASKLDRAQNIQYF.

This clonotype was recorded many times. The V and J genes are TRBV6-5 and TRBJ2-5, with D possibly matching TRBD1 (6 bases). The germline V gene encodes CDR1 MNHEY and CDR2 SVGAGI. V was clipped by 7 bases and J by 1 base, with 13 bases between them. The CDR3 totals 14 residues. CDR3 loop: CASKVGTIQETQYF. The CDR3 DNA follows: TGTGCCAGCAAAGTAGGGACAATCCAAGAGACCCAGTACTTC.

This clonotype was picked up a small number of times. The genes are TRBV7-9 and TRBJ2-1, with D perhaps matching TRBD2 (6 bases). Germline V gene data show CDR1 as SEHNR and CDR2 as FQNEAQ (reference sequence). CDR3 length: 16 amino acids. Trimming pared 1 base from V and 8 bases from J, leaving 18 bases between. The CDR3 protein is CASSLVGRGRVDEQFF. In DNA form, the CDR3 reads TGTGCCAGCAGCTTAGTTGGGCGGGGAAGGGTAGATGAGCAGTTCTTC. The full variable domain, its missing parts supplied by reference TRBV7-9 and TRBJ2-1, is DTGVSQNPRHKITKRGQNVTFRCDPISEHNRLYWYRQTLGQGPEFLTYFQNEAQLEKSRLLSDRFSAERPKGSFSTLEIQRTEQGDSAMYLCASSLVGRGRVDEQFFGPGTRLTVL.

This clonotype was counted many times. The chain links TRBV7-9 to TRBJ2-5; TRBD1 matches 9 bases. V lost 5 bases and J lost 5; bases outside the gene matches: 6. The CDR3 contains 14 residues. Germline CDR1 and CDR2: SEHNR and FQNEAQ (reference sequence). The CDR3 DNA is TGTGCCAGCAGCAAGGACAGGGGATGGGAGACCCAGTACTTC. Translating it yields CASSKDRGWETQYF.

This clonotype came up a few times. V and J are TRBV18 and TRBJ1-2; 9 positions match TRBD1. The V and J ends lost 1 base and 2 bases, in that order; junction bases with no gene match: 5. In germline, CDR1 is KGHSH, CDR2 LQKENI. The CDR3 is 16 residues long. The CDR3 loop reads CASSPQTGGSNYGYTF. CDR3 DNA sequence: TGTGCCAGCTCACCACAAACAGGGGGCTCGAACTATGGCTACACCTTC.

The sample holds many counts of this clonotype. The V gene is TRBV5-1, the J gene TRBJ1-5, with TRBD1 as a possible D gene (5 bases). Deletions cut 0 bases from V and 6 bases from J, with 10 bases between. CDR1 is SGHRS, CDR2 YFSETQ, per germline. The CDR3 contains 14 residues. The CDR3 reads CASSLAGGVQPQHF. In nucleotides, the CDR3 is TGCGCCAGCAGCTTGGCCGGGGGGGTTCAGCCCCAGCATTTT.

This clonotype was seen a few times. A much larger clone sits a single nucleotide away, making a read error possible. The rearrangement joins TRBV12-3 or TRBV12-4 to TRBJ2-7, with a tentative D call TRBD1 (5 bases). CDR3 length: 12 residues. Between the trimmed V and J ends, which lost 9 bases and 4 bases, there was a span of 13 bases. CDR3 nucleotide sequence: TGTGCCAGGGCCCCAGGGTCATACGAGCAGTACTTC. Translation: CARAPGSYEQYF.

This clonotype was observed at least ten times. The chain employs TRBV29-1 and TRBJ1-1; 9 bases line up with TRBD1. The junction had 2 bases not matched to a gene; V was cut back by 4 bases and J by 2 bases. The V gene's germline CDR1 is SQVTM and CDR2 ANQGSEA. The CDR3 is 13 residues long. CDR3 bases: TGCAGCGTTGTGGGACAGGGAAACACTGAAGCTTTCTTT. It translates to CSVVGQGNTEAFF.

The chain employs TRBV27 and TRBJ1-1; D not resolved. Germline loops: CDR1 MNHEY, CDR2 SMNVEV (reference sequence). The ends were cut back, 7 bases at V and 6 bases at J, with 12 bases in the middle. The CDR3 consists of 12 residues. CDR3 nucleotide sequence: TGTGCCAGCACCAATCGACGGGCTGAAGCTTTCTTT. This sequence encodes CASTNRRAEAFF.

The chain links TRBV20-1 to TRBJ2-3; the D gene is possibly TRBD2 (7 bases). Germline V lookup: CDR1 DFQATT, CDR2 SNEGSKA (reference sequence). The V end lost 6 bases, the J end lost 8 bases, and 21 bases lay between the germline ends. This CDR3 contains 14 residues. The CDR3 reads CSAPTRRGPGTQYF. The DNA of the CDR3 is TGCAGTGCCCCGACACGGCGGGGGCCAGGTACGCAGTATTTT.

This clonotype was recorded many times. A much larger clone is a single base away; this may be a read error. The rearrangement uses TRBV7-2 and TRBJ2-5, with no clear D. CDR3 length: 11 amino acids. V gave up 3 bases and J gave up 11 bases, with 10 bases separating them. Germline V gene lookup returns CDR1 SGHTA and CDR2 FQGNSA. Here the CDR3 DNA reads TGTGCCAGCAGCTTGAGCTTTGAGCAGTACTTC. Its translation is CASSLSFEQYF.

This clonotype was recorded at least ten times. The chain carries TRBV4-3 and TRBJ2-5; no reliable D call. Trimming pared 2 bases from V and 0 bases from J, leaving 7 bases between. Germline assignment: CDR1 LGHNA and CDR2 YSLEER. CDR3 length: 14 residues. The CDR3 spells CASSQFRDQETQYF. CDR3 DNA: TGCGCCAGCAGCCAATTCCGGGACCAAGAGACCCAGTACTTC.

This clonotype was observed a handful of times. It may be a read error: a sequence one base away is much more abundant. The chain recombines TRBV12-3 or TRBV12-4 with TRBJ2-3, with D tentatively TRBD2 (5 bases). The CDR3 sequence is 15 residues long. The CDR3, as DNA: TGTGCCAGCACCCCCGGGTCAGCTAGCACAGATGCGCAGTATTTT. Amino acid sequence: CASTPGSASTDAQYF.

The rearrangement joins TRBV7-3 to TRBJ2-5, with 7 bases that match TRBD1. Looked up from germline, CDR1 is SGHTA and CDR2 is FQGTGA. The J segment lost 7 bases and the V segment lost 2 bases, leaving 7 bases of the junction unmatched. The CDR3 consists of 14 residues. CDR3 protein: CASSLVGGGGTQYF. The CDR3 DNA follows: TGTGCCAGCAGCTTAGTAGGGGGCGGAGGGACCCAGTACTTC.

This clonotype has at least ten counts. V usage is TRBV6-6 and J usage is TRBJ1-2, with 8 bases identical to TRBD1. J was trimmed by 0 bases and V by 6 bases; bases with no gene match: 6. Looked up from germline, CDR1 is MNHNY and CDR2 is SVGAGI (reference sequence). The CDR3 is made up of 15 amino acids. CDR3 bases: TGTGCCAGCAGCTCAACAGGGGGAGCTAACTATGGCTACACCTTC. Its protein is CASSSTGGANYGYTF.

The chain links TRBV2 to TRBJ2-1; the D call may be TRBD1 or TRBD2 (5 bases each). Deletions cut 5 bases from V and 6 bases from J, with 8 bases between. The V gene's germline CDR1 is SNHLY and CDR2 FYNNEI. The CDR3 is made up of 12 amino acids. CDR3 protein: CASSQRGNEQFF. The CDR3 coding sequence is TGTGCCAGCAGTCAGAGGGGCAATGAGCAGTTCTTC.

About this clonotype: At one of its ends the junction is not consistent with the germline gene, which may arise from a read error. The V gene is TRBV4-3, the J gene TRBJ2-4; D remains ambiguous. Germline values: CDR1 LGHNA, CDR2 YSLEER. This CDR3 has 16 amino acids. The CDR3 loop reads CASSQDTGPAKNIQDF. CDR3 DNA: TGCGCCAGCAGCCAAGATACTGGACCAGCCAAAAACATTCAGGACTTC.

Details on this clonotype: Sequence at one end of the junction differs from germline and may be a read error. The chain joins TRBV7-8 to TRBJ2-7, with TRBD2 matching 8 bases. CDR3 length: 17 amino acids. Germline CDR1 is SGHVS and CDR2 is FQNEAQ. The CDR3 DNA sequence: TGTGCCAGCAGCTTAGGGGCGGGGGGACGAAACTATTACGGGCAGTACTTC. It is translated as CASSLGAGGRNYYGQYF.

This clonotype was seen a few times. The V and J genes are TRBV2 and TRBJ1-1; no clear D. Germline assignment: CDR1 SNHLY and CDR2 FYNNEI. The CDR3 is 14 amino acids. Deletions cut 1 base from V and 4 bases from J, with 10 bases between. CDR3 bases: TGTGCCAGCAGTGAAGGCACCTGGGGCACTGAAGCTTTCTTT. Translation gives CASSEGTWGTEAFF.

There are a few counts of this clonotype. This chain uses TRBV14 with TRBJ1-2; D gene unclear. The CDR3 spans 13 residues. Germline assignment: CDR1 SGHDN and CDR2 FVKESK. The V end lost 3 bases, the J end lost 4 bases, and 9 bases lay between the germline ends. In DNA form, the CDR3 reads TGTGCCAGCAGCCAGGGCAGTCCCTATGGCTACACCTTC. It translates to CASSQGSPYGYTF.

This clonotype was counted at least ten times. The CDR3 sequence is CANGWMAGANVLTF. CDR3 bases: TGTGCCAACGGATGGATGGCTGGGGCCAACGTCCTGACTTTC. The chain links TRBV7-2 to TRBJ2-6; unclear D gene. The CDR3 contains 14 residues. CDR1 SGHTA and CDR2 FQGNSA come from the germline V gene. V was cut by 10 bases and J by 2 bases, with 12 bases left in between.

In regard to this clonotype: This sequence may be a read error, since a much larger clone differs from it by one base. This sequence joins TRBV6-5 and TRBJ2-5; D ambiguous. Looked up from germline, CDR1 is MNHEY and CDR2 is SVGAGI. The CDR3 has 17 residues. V was shortened by 2 bases and J by 11 bases, with 27 bases between the two germline ends. CDR3 DNA: TGTGCCAGCAGTTACCCGACCCACCTTAAAAGCTACAATGAGCAGTACTTC. Translation: CASSYPTHLKSYNEQYF.